This T cell receptor (delta chain) was sequenced during a study of gamma-delta chains in newborns, infants, children. The wider study: Innate gammadelta T cells reportedly expand polyclonally right after birth, driven by microbial exposure, per the title.

This clone was picked up a small number of times. TCRdb made new clone calls on the reads using CATT. This table has 10,000 to 13,000 delta-chain clones, more than 7.5% appearing once. V was pared by 0 bases and J by 1 base, with 18 bases between. The germline CDR1 and CDR2 sequences are GEAIGNYY and EKD. CDR3 size: 20 residues. This clonotype was sampled from a child who was a newborn, infant or young child, either healthy, febrile or measles-vaccinated (not recorded which). The V gene is TRDV2, the J gene TRDJ3, with a possible D match to TRDD3 (5 bases). The sample consisted of blood. The CDR3 region has the DNA TGTGCCTGTGACACCGCCGGGCCTGCATACGGGTCCTGGGACACCCGACAGATGTTTTTC. Amino acids: CACDTAGPAYGSWDTRQMFF.